This record concerns one T cell receptor beta chain sequence. Profiled with immunoSEQ multiplex PCR; TCRdb holds only in-frame clones, not every one. Here the sample spans some 58,000 clones, around 88% being singletons. The data derive from a study of OX40 agonist ivuxolimab in advanced cancers. Study-level information: The patients received ivuxolimab by intravenous route every 2 weeks at 0.01 to 10 mg/kg. Head and neck, renal cell, melanoma or hepatocellular carcinoma were the cancers that dose-escalation patients had.

The CDR3 extends over 15 amino acids. The ends were cut back, 2 bases at V and 2 bases at J, with 11 bases in the middle. Looked up from germline, CDR1 is ENHRY and CDR2 is SYGVKD. Source: CD4+ or CD8+ T cells sorted from blood, taken in a trial of the OX40 agonist ivuxolimab. The chain recombines TRBV10-3 with TRBJ2-3; D is uncertain. This TCR derives from an adult with an advanced solid tumor such as melanoma, head and neck, liver or kidney cancer. This CDR3 is CAISEEGMITDTQYF. The CDR3 nucleotides read TGTGCCATCAGTGAGGAAGGTATGATCACAGATACGCAGTATTTT.